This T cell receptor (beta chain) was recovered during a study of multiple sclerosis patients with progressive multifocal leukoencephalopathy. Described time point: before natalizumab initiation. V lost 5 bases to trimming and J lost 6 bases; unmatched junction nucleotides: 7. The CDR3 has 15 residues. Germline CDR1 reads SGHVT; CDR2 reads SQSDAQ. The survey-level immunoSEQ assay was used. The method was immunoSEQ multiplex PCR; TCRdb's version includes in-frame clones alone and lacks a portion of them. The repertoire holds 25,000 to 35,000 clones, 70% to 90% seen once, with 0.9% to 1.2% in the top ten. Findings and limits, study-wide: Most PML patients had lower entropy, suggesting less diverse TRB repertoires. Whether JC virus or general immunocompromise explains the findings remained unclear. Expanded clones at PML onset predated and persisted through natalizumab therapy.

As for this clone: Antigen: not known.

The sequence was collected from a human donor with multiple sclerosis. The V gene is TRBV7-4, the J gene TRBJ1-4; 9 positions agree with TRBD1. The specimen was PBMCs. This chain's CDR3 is CASSPGDRADEKLFF. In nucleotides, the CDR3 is TGTGCCAGCAGCCCAGGGGACAGGGCGGATGAAAAACTGTTTTTT.